This T cell receptor (beta chain) was retrieved from a study of blood T cell repertoires in COVID-19. As for the study in general: The cDNA or gDNA used as material had been derived from T cells, B-cell-depleted T cells, or PBMCs.

This table comes from immunoSEQ multiplex PCR, and its TCRdb copy is limited to in-frame clones, with some not included. The sample records under 130,000 clones, under 90% being singletons. The germline V gene encodes CDR1 SGHRS and CDR2 YFSETQ. V was shortened by 2 bases and J by 6 bases, with 14 bases between the two germline ends. The CDR3 covers 14 residues. The receptor was derived from a human donor in a cohort sampled during active or convalescent COVID-19. The chain employs TRBV5-1 and TRBJ1-1, with D possibly being TRBD1 (5 bases). The specimen was peripheral blood. CDR3 DNA: TGCGCCAGCAGCTTCGGGCAGGCCAGGGCTGAAGCTTTCTTT. Encoded protein: CASSFGQARAEAFF.